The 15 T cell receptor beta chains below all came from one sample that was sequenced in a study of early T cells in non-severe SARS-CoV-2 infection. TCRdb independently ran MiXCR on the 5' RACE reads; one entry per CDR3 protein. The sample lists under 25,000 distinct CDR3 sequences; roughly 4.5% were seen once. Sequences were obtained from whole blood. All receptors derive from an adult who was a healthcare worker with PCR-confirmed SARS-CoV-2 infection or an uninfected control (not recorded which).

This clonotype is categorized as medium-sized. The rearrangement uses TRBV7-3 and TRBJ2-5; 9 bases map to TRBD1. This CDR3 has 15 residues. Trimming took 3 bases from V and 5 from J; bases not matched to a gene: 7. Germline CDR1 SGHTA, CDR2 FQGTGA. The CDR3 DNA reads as TGTGCCAGCAGCTTGGGACAGGGAAGTTGGGAGACCCAGTACTTC. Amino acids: CASSLGQGSWETQYF. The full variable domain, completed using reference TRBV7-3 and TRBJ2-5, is GAGVSQTPSNKVTEKGKYVELRCDPISGHTALYWYRQSLGQGPEFLIYFQGTGAADDSGLPNDRFFAVRPEGSVSTLKIQRTERGDSAVYLCASSLGQGSWETQYFGPGTRLLVL.

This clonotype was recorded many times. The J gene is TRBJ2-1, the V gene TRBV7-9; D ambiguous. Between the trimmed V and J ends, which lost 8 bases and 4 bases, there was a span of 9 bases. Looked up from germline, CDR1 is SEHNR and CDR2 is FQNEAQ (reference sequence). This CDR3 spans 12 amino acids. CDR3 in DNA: TGTGCCAGCCGCCTTTTGTACAATGAGCAGTTCTTC. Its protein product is CASRLLYNEQFF. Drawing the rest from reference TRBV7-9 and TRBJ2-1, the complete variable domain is DTGVSQNPRHKITKRGQNVTFRCDPISEHNRLYWYRQTLGQGPEFLTYFQNEAQLEKSRLLSDRFSAERPKGSFSTLEIQRTEQGDSAMYLCASRLLYNEQFFGPGTRLTVL.

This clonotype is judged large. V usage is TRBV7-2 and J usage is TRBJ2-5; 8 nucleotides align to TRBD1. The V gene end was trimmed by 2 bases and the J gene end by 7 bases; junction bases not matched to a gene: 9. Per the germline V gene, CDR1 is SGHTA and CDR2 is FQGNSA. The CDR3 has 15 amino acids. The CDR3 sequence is CASSLTAGGRGTQYF. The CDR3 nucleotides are TGTGCCAGCAGCTTAACGGCAGGGGGCAGGGGGACCCAGTACTTC.

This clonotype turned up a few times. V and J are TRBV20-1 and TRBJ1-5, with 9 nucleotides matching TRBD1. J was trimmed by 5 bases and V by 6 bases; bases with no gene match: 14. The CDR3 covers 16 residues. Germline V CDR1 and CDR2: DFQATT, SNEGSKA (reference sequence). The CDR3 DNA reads TGCAGTGCCCTGGGACAGGGCGGTATGGGAGATCAGCCCCAGCATTTT. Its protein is CSALGQGGMGDQPQHF.

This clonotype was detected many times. CDR3 residues: CASSFGQGDADTQYF. DNA for the CDR3: TGTGCCAGCAGCTTCGGACAGGGGGATGCGGATACGCAGTATTTT. The V gene is TRBV7-3, the J gene TRBJ2-3; 10 bases agree with TRBD1. V shed 3 bases and J 6 bases; nucleotides not matched to a gene: 6. In germline, CDR1 is SGHTA, CDR2 FQGTGA. CDR3 length: 15 residues.

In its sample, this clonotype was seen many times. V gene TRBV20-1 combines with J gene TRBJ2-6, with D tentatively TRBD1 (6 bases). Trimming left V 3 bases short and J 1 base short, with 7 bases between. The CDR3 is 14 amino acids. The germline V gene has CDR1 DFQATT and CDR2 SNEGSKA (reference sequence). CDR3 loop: CSARGHSGANVLTF. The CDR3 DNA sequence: TGCAGTGCTAGGGGACATTCTGGGGCCAACGTCCTGACTTTC.

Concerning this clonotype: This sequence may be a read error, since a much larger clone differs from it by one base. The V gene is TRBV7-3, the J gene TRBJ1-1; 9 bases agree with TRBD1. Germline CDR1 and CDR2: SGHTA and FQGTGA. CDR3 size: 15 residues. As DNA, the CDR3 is TGTGTCAGCAGCCGACAGGGGGTTAGCGACACTGAAGCTTTCTTT. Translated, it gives CVSSRQGVSDTEAFF.

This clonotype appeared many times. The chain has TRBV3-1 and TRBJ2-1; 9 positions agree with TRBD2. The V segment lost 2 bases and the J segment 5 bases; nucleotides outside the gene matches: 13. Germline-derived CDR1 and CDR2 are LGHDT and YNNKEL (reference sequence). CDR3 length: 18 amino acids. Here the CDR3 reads CASSQTPARLAENNEQFF. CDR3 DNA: TGTGCCAGCAGCCAAACCCCAGCGAGACTAGCGGAGAACAATGAGCAGTTCTTC.

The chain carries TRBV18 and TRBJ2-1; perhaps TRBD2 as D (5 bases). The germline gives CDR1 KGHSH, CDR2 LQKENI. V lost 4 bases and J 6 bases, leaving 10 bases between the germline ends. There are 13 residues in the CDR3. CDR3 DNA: TGTGCCAGCTCACTGCTAGAGGGCAATGAGCAGTTCTTC. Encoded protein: CASSLLEGNEQFF.

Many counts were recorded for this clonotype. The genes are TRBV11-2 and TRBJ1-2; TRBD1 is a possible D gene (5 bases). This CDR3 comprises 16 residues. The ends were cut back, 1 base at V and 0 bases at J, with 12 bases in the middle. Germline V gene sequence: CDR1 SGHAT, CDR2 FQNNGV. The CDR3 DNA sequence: TGTGCCAGCAGCTTAGGGTTCCGGGACCCTAACTATGGCTACACCTTC. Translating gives CASSLGFRDPNYGYTF.

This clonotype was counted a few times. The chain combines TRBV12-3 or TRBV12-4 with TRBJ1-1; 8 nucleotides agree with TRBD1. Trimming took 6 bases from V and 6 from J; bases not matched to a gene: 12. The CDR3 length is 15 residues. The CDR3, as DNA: TGTGCCAGCAGGATTACAGGGGGTCGGTATTCTGAAGCTTTCTTT. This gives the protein CASRITGGRYSEAFF.

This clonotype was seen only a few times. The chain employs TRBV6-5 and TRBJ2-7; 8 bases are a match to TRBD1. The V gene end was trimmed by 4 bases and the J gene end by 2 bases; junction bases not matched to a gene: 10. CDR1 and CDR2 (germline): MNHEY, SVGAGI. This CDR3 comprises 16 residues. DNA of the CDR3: TGTGCCAGCAGTTTCGCCGGACAGGGAATGGCCTACGAGCAGTACTTC. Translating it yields CASSFAGQGMAYEQYF.

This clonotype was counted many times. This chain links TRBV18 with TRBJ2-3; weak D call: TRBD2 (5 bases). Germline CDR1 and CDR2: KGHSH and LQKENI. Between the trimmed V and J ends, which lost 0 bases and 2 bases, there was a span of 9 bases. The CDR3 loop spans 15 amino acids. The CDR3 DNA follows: TGTGCCAGCTCACCACCGGGGAGTTACACAGATACGCAGTATTTT. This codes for CASSPPGSYTDTQYF.

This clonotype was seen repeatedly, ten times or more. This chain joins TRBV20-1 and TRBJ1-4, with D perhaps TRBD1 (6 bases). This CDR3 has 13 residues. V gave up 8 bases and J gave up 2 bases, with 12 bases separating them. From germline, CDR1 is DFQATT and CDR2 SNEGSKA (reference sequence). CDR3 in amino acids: CSSRGGTNEKLFF. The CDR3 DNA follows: TGCAGTTCAAGGGGGGGGACTAATGAAAAACTGTTTTTT.

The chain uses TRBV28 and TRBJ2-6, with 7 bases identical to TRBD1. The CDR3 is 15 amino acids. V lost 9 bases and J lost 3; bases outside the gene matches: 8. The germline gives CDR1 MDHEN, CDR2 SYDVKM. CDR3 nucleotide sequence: TGTGCCAGTCACATAGGGGGCAATGGGGCCAACGTCCTGACTTTC. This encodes CASHIGGNGANVLTF.